The 7 T cell receptor beta chains below were found in one sample sequenced in a study of CDR3 diversity in severe acne. In TCRdb, the PCR reads were re-called with MiXCR into one record per CDR3 protein. The data show about 100,000 distinct CDR3 sequences, around 56% seen once. Specimen: blood. The receptors stem from a male donor with acne.

This clonotype was counted at least ten times. This chain joins TRBV18 and TRBJ1-1; D unclear. The CDR3 loop spans 14 amino acids. In germline, CDR1 is KGHSH, CDR2 LQKENI. Between the trimmed V and J ends, which lost 1 base and 3 bases, there was a span of 9 bases. The chain's CDR3 is CASSPQEADTEAFF. CDR3 DNA sequence: TGTGCCAGCTCACCACAGGAGGCGGACACTGAAGCTTTCTTT.

This clonotype was observed many times. This chain links TRBV11-2 with TRBJ2-1; D is unclear. Germline CDR1 and CDR2: SGHAT and FQNNGV. Trimming left V 2 bases short and J 1 base short, with 9 bases between. This CDR3 is built from 15 residues. CDR3 residues: CASSLSSASYNEQFF. The CDR3 nucleotides read TGTGCCAGCAGCTTATCGTCAGCTTCCTACAATGAGCAGTTCTTC.

A word on this clonotype: This may arise from a read error, as a much more abundant clone is one base away. This chain joins TRBV5-4 and TRBJ1-2; TRBD1 is a possible D gene (6 bases). V was clipped by 0 bases and J by 6 bases, with 15 bases between them. The CDR3 extends over 15 amino acids. In germline, CDR1 is SGHNT, CDR2 YYREEE (reference sequence). The CDR3 coding sequence is TGTGCCAGCAGCTTGGTCGGAACAGGGACACATGGCTACACCTTC. Its translation: CASSLVGTGTHGYTF.

V and J are TRBV7-9 and TRBJ1-6; 9 bases are shared with TRBD1. The CDR3 length is 15 residues. J lost 7 bases, V lost 3 bases, and 4 bases had no gene match. The germline CDR1 and CDR2 sequences are SEHNR and FQNEAQ (reference sequence). CDR3 in amino acids: CASSFGTGWNSPLHF. CDR3 nucleotide sequence: TGTGCCAGCAGCTTCGGGACAGGGTGGAATTCACCCCTCCACTTT.

This clonotype was detected once. The chain uses TRBV6-5 and TRBJ2-7; 10 bases fit TRBD2. In germline, CDR1 is MNHEY, CDR2 SVGAGI. CDR3 size: 20 residues. Trimming removed 7 bases from V and 0 bases from J; junction bases left unmatched: 21. The CDR3 spells CASKGVGNTEASGSSYEQYF. In DNA, the CDR3 is TGTGCCAGCAAGGGAGTGGGAAACACTGAAGCTAGCGGGAGCTCCTACGAGCAGTACTTC.

V is TRBV20-1 and J is TRBJ2-5; 13 bases align to TRBD2. Germline V gene sequence: CDR1 DFQATT, CDR2 SNEGSKA (reference sequence). The junction had 8 bases not matched to a gene; V was cut back by 0 bases and J by 4 bases. The CDR3 sequence is 17 residues long. The CDR3 spells CSARDVTSGRASETQYF. The CDR3 coding sequence is TGCAGTGCTAGAGATGTAACTAGCGGGAGGGCCTCAGAGACCCAGTACTTC.

The chain uses TRBV12-3 or TRBV12-4 and TRBJ1-2, with TRBD1 as a possible D gene (5 bases). The length of the CDR3 is 13 residues. V was trimmed by 11 bases and J by 7 bases, leaving 20 bases between them. Written as DNA, the CDR3 is TGTGCCGTCTCAGTAGGGCAGGGCAGTGGCTACACCTTC. Translating it yields CAVSVGQGSGYTF.